Detailed here is one TCR beta chain. The sample belongs to a study of T cell repertoires in cytomegalovirus infection. TCRdb passed the reads through MiXCR, listing each CDR3 protein once. The table lists some 680,000 distinct CDR3 sequences, 35% to 40% of them singletons, with under 3% in the top ten. This CDR3 is built from 14 residues. The V and J ends lost 2 bases and 4 bases respectively, with 11 bases between them. Germline-derived CDR1 and CDR2 are MNHEY and SVGEGT. This receptor was obtained from a human donor in good health (CMV status not recorded). Some clones in this sample may be carry-over from other donors' samples. Sequencing input: PBMCs. The J gene is TRBJ2-5, the V gene TRBV6-2 or TRBV6-3, with D uncertain. The CDR3 nucleotides read TGTGCCAGCAGTTACCGGGCTGCCGGAGAGACCCAGTACTTC. Its protein is CASSYRAAGETQYF.